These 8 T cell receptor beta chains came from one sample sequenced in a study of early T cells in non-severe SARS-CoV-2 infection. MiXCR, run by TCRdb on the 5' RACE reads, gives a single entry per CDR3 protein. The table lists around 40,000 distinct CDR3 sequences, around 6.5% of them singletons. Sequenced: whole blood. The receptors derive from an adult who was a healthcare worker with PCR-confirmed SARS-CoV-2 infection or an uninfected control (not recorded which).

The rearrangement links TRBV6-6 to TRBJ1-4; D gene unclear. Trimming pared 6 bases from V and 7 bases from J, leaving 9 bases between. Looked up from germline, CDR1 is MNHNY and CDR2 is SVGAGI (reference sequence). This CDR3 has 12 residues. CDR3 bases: TGTGCCAGCAGCCTAGCCCGTGAAAAACTGTTTTTT. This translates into CASSLAREKLFF.

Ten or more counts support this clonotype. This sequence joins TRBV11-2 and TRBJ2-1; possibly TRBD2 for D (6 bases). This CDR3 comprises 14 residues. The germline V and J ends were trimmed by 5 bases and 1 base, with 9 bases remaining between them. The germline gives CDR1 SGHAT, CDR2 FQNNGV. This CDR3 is CASSAGNSYNEQFF. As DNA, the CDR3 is TGTGCCAGCAGCGCGGGAAATTCCTACAATGAGCAGTTCTTC.

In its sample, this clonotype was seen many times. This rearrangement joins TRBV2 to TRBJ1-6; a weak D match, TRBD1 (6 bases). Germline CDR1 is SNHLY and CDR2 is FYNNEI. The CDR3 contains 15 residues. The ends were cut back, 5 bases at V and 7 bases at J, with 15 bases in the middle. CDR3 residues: CASSSRGAGNSPLHF. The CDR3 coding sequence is TGTGCCAGCAGTTCCCGGGGGGCGGGAAATTCACCCCTCCACTTT.

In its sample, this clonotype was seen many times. CDR3 loop: CAWSPPQGNSPLHF. DNA for the CDR3: TGTGCCTGGAGTCCTCCCCAGGGTAATTCACCCCTCCACTTT. The J gene is TRBJ1-6, the V gene TRBV30; D might be TRBD1 (5 bases). Germline V gives CDR1 GTSNPN, CDR2 SVGIG (reference sequence). The CDR3 loop spans 14 amino acids. Trimming stripped 2 bases from V and 6 bases from J, with 11 bases between.

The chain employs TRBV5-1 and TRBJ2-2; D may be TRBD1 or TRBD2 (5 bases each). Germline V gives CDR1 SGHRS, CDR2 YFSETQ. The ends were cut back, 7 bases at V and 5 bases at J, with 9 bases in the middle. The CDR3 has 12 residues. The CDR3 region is CASSWGTGELFF. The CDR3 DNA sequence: TGCGCCAGCTCCTGGGGGACCGGGGAGCTGTTTTTT.

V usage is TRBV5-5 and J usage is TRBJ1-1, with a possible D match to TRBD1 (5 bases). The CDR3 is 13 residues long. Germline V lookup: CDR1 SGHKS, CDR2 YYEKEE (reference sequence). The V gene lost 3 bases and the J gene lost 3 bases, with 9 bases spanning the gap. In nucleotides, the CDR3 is TGTGCCAGCAGCTGGGAGACAGACACTGAAGCTTTCTTT. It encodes CASSWETDTEAFF.

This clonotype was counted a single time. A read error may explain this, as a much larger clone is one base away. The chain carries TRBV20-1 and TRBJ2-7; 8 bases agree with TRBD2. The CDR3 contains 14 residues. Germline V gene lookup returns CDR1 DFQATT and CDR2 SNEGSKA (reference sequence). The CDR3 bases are TGCAGTGCTAGAGAGAGTAGCGGGACCTACGAGCAGTGCTTC. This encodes CSARESSGTYEQCF.

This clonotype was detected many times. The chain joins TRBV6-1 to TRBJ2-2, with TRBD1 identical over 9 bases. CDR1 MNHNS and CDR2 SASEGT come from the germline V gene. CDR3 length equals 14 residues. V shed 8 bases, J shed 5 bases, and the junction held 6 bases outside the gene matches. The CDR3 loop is CASGGTGWTGELFF. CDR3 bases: TGTGCCAGCGGTGGGACAGGGTGGACCGGGGAGCTGTTTTTT.